This T cell receptor (beta chain) was sequenced during a study of blood T cell repertoires in COVID-19. About the study: Sites in the United States, Italy and Spain provided acute and convalescent COVID-19 samples. PBMCs, B-cell-depleted T cells, or T cells provided the cDNA or gDNA that made up the material.

Under the authors' procedure: Reference gene primer amplification in the assay estimated nucleated cell counts. Produced via immunoSEQ multiplex PCR; TCRdb's table is partial and in-frame only. V and J calls plus clone size are reproduced from that table; the DNA served to infer D and trimming. This sample yields 100,000 to 120,000 clones, of which around 85% are seen a single time; around 1.5% belongs to the top ten. With 4 bases removed from V and 3 bases from J, the gap between germline ends came to 8 bases. The CDR3 consists of 13 residues. From germline, CDR1 is SGHRS and CDR2 YFSETQ. The sequenced sample consisted of peripheral blood. The receptor's source is a man over 45 with acute or convalescent COVID-19. The rearrangement links TRBV5-1 to TRBJ1-3, with D possibly being TRBD1 (5 bases). CDR3 protein: CASSPTDGNTIYF. In nucleotides, the CDR3 is TGCGCCAGCAGCCCGACAGATGGAAACACCATATATTTT. Filled out from reference TRBV5-1 and TRBJ1-3, the complete variable domain reads KAGVTQTPRYLIKTRGQQVTLSCSPISGHRSVSWYQQTPGQGLQFLFEYFSETQRNKGNFPGRFSGRQFSNSRSEMNVSTLELGDSALYLCASSPTDGNTIYFGEGSWLTVV.